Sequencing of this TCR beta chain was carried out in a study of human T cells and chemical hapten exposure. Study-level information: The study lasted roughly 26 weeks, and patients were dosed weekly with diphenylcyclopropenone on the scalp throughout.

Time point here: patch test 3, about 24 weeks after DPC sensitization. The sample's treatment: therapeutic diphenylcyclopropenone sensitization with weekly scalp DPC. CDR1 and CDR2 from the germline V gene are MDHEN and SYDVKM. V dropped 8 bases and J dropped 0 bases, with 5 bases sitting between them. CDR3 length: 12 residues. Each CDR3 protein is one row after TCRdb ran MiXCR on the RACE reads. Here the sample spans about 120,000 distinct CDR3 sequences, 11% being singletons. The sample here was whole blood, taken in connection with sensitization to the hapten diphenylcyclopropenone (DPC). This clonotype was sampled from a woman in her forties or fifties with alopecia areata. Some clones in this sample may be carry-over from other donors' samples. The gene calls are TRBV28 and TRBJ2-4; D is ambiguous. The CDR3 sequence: CASGVAKNIQYF. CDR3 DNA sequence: TGTGCCAGCGGGGTAGCCAAAAACATTCAGTACTTC. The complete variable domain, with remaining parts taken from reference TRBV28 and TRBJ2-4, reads DVKVTQSSRYLVKRTGEKVFLECVQDMDHENMFWYRQDPGLGLRLIYFSYDVKMKEKGDIPEGYSVSREKKERFSLILESASTNQTSMYLCASGVAKNIQYFGAGTRLSVL.